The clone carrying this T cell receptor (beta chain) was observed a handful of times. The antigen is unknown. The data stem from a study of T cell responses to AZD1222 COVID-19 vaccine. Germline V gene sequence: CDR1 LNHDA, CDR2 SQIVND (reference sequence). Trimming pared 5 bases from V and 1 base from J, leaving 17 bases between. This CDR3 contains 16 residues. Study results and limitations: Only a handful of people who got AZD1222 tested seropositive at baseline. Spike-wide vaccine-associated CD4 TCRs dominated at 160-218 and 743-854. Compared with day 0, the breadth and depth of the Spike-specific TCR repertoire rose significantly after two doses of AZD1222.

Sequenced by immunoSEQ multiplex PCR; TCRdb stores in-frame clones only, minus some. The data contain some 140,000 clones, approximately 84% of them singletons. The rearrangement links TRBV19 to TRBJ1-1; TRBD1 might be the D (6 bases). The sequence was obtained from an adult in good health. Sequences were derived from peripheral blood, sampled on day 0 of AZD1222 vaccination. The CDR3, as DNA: TGTGCCAGTAGTCCATGGGCATCACAGGGGAACACTGAAGCTTTCTTT. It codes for CASSPWASQGNTEAFF.